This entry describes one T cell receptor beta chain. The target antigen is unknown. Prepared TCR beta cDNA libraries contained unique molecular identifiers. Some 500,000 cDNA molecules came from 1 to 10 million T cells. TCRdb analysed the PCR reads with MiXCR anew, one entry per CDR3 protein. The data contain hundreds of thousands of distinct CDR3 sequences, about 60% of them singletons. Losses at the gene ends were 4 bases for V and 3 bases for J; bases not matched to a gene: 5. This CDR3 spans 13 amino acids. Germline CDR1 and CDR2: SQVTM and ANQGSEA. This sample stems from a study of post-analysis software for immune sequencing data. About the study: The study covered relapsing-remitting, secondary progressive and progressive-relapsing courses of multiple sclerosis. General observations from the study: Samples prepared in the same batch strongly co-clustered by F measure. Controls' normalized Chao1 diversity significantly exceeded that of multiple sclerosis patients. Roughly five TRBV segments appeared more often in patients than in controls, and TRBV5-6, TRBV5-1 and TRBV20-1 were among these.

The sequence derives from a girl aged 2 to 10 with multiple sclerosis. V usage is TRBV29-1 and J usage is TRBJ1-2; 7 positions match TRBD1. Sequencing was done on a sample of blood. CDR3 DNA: TGCAGCGTTGGACAGGGTCCCGACTATGGCTACACCTTC. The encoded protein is CSVGQGPDYGYTF.